This T cell receptor (beta chain) appears in the sequencing data of a study of Ad26.COV2.S vaccination and SARS-CoV-2 variants. CDR3 size: 19 residues. With V trimmed by 2 bases and J by 4 bases, 17 bases remained unmatched. The germline V gene has CDR1 MNHNS and CDR2 SASEGT. As for this clone: Its antigen is as yet unknown.

Method: immunoSEQ multiplex PCR; TCRdb's copy keeps in-frame clones and lacks some. The repertoire holds 350,000 to 500,000 clones, with around 90% as singletons. General observations from the study: Reported post-vaccination CD8+ and CD4+ T cell responses to spike showed substantial breadth. Recipients of vaccine and of placebo showed similar breadth of their non-spike TCR repertoires.

Treatment described: approximately 18 received Ad26.COV2.S at low or high dose, single or two shots; about 5 received placebo; per-sample allocation not given. Sampling happened 63 days after the first vaccine or placebo injection. The chain joins TRBV6-1 to TRBJ1-5; 7 nucleotides match TRBD1. Sequencing used peripheral blood, obtained in a trial of Ad26.COV2.S vaccine versus placebo. This sequence originates from a person between 18 and 60 years old who received the Ad26.COV2.S COVID-19 vaccine or a placebo. CDR3 sequence reads: CASSETWEGRDRRNQPQHF. Written as DNA, the CDR3 is TGTGCCAGCAGTGAAACCTGGGAAGGGCGGGACAGAAGAAATCAGCCCCAGCATTTT.